This T cell receptor beta chain was captured by sequencing in a study of blood T cell repertoires in COVID-19. Germline V CDR1 and CDR2: SGHDN, FVKESK. The CDR3 contains 14 residues. V was pared by 4 bases and J by 4 bases, with 6 bases of the junction left unmatched. In the authors' workflow: Quantification of nucleated cells was approximated via reference gene primer amplification. Some clones are missing from TCRdb's copy, which holds only in-frame ones; the method was immunoSEQ multiplex PCR. Clone size and the V and J calls come from that table; the DNA yielded D and trimming. The sample has approximately 400,000 clones, around 87% seen once. Cohort placement rested on clinical history that participants reported themselves.

V gene TRBV14 combines with J gene TRBJ1-1; the match to TRBD1 covers 7 bases. The clonotype was recovered from a man aged 25 to 40 who had recovered from COVID-19. The specimen was PBMCs or T cells enriched from blood (not recorded which). The CDR3 DNA follows: TGTGCCAGCAGCCGCCCGGGACAGCTCACTGAAGCTTTCTTT. Translated, it gives CASSRPGQLTEAFF.